Each of the 4 T cell receptor beta chains below was sequenced from the same sample in a study of low-dose radiotherapy and immunotherapy resistance in tumors. Indicated time point: after trial treatment. The treatment: LDRT plus nivolumab, ipilimumab, low-dose cyclophosphamide and aspirin (RACIN trial). With TRAV- and TRBV-specific primers, first-strand cDNA was made, covering the alpha and beta chains. The TCRs were subjected to amplification over roughly 20 PCR cycles employing a constant-region primer in conjunction with a V-primer adapter. TCRdb reanalysed the reads using MiXCR and keeps one entry per CDR3 protein. The data show about 60,000 distinct CDR3 sequences, with about a quarter seen just once and around 6.5% held by the top ten. Sequenced material: PBMCs, taken after low-dose radiotherapy plus immunotherapy. These receptors all come from a male donor with prostate cancer.

Many counts were recorded for this clonotype. This chain joins TRBV4-3 and TRBJ2-1; D tentatively fits TRBD1 or TRBD2 (5 bases each). This CDR3 comprises 16 residues. Trimming took 1 base from V and 7 from J, leaving 17 bases between them. In germline, CDR1 is LGHNA, CDR2 YSLEER. In DNA form, the CDR3 reads TGCGCCAGCAGCCAAGCAGGGACGGGCTTGCGGAATGAGCAGTTCTTC. Its protein is CASSQAGTGLRNEQFF.

The chain recombines TRBV27 with TRBJ2-1; TRBD2 matches at 8 bases. V lost 2 bases, J lost 7 bases, and 7 bases stayed unmatched. The CDR3 totals 15 residues. CDR1 and CDR2 from the germline V gene are MNHEY and SMNVEV (reference sequence). The CDR3 loop is CASSLTGGANNEQFF. As DNA, the CDR3 is TGTGCCAGCAGTTTAACCGGGGGGGCCAATAATGAGCAGTTCTTC.

This clonotype was picked up many times. The chain has TRBV28 and TRBJ2-1; D unresolved. V lost 2 bases to trimming and J lost 8 bases, with 19 bases between them. Germline lookup yields CDR1 MDHEN and CDR2 SYDVKM. The CDR3 is 16 amino acids. Here the CDR3 reads CASSLRVVRPAHEQFF. The CDR3 region has the DNA TGTGCCAGCAGTTTACGTGTAGTCAGGCCTGCCCATGAGCAGTTCTTC.

This clonotype has a count of ten or more. The chain recombines TRBV20-1 with TRBJ1-3, with a tentative D call TRBD1 (5 bases). CDR3 size: 15 residues. Germline-derived CDR1 and CDR2 are DFQATT and SNEGSKA (reference sequence). V dropped 6 bases and J dropped 2 bases, with 17 bases sitting between them. The CDR3 DNA reads TGCAGTGCCACGGGGGGAGGAGGAACTGGAAACACCATATATTTT. Translation: CSATGGGGTGNTIYF.